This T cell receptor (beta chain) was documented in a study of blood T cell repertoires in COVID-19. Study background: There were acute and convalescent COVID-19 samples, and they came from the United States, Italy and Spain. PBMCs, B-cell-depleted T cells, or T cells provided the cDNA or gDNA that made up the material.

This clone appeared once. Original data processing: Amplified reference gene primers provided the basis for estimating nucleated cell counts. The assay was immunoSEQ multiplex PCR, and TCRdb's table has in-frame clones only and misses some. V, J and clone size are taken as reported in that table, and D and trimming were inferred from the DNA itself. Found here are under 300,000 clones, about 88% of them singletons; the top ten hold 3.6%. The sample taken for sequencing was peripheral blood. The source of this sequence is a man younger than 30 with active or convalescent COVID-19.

The CDR3 spells CASSDEGQGYNEQFF. The CDR3 DNA sequence: TGCGCCAGCAGCGATGAAGGACAGGGATACAATGAGCAGTTCTTC. The rearrangement joins TRBV5-1 to TRBJ2-1; 8 nucleotides line up with TRBD1. The CDR3 runs to 15 residues. The junction had 7 bases not matched to a gene; V was cut back by 4 bases and J by 4 bases. Germline CDR1 is SGHRS and CDR2 is YFSETQ.